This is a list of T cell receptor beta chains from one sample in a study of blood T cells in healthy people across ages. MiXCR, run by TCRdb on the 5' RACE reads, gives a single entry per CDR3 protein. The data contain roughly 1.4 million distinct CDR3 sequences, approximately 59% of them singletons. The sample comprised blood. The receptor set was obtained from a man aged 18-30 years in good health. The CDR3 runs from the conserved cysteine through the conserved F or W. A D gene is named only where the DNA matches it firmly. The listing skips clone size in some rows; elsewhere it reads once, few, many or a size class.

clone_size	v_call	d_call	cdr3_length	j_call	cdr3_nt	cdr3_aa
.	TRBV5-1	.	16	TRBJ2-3	TGCGCCAGCAGCTTGGAAGTCGGGGGTAGCACAGATACGCAGTATTTT	CASSLEVGGSTDTQYF
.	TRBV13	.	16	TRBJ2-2	TGTGCCAGCAGCTTAGTTGGGCCCTCGAACACCGGGGAGCTGTTTTTT	CASSLVGPSNTGELFF
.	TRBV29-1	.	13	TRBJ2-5	TGCAGCGCTCCGGGAAAGAACCAAGAGACCCAGTACTTC	CSAPGKNQETQYF
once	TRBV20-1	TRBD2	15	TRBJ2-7	TGCAGTGCCATCGGACTAGAGATAACCTACAATGAGCAGTACTTC	CSAIGLEITYNEQYF
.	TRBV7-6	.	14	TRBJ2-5	TGTGCCAGCATGAGGGCGCGGCGGCAAGAGACCCAGTACTTC	CASMRARRQETQYF
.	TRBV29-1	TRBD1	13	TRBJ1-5	TGCAGCGTGGGACAGGGGAGGAATCAGCCCCAGCATTTT	CSVGQGRNQPQHF
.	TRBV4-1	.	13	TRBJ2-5	TGCGCCAGCAGCCCCTTAGGAAAAGAGACCCAGTACTTC	CASSPLGKETQYF
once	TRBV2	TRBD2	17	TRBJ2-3	TGTGCCAGCAGTGAAATGACTAGCGGGCCTAGCACAGATACGCAGTATTTT	CASSEMTSGPSTDTQYF
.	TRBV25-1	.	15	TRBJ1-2	TGTGCCAGCAGTGGGAGGACCCTCTCCCCCTATGGCTACACCTTC	CASSGRTLSPYGYTF
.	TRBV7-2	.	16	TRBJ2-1	TGTGCCAGCACGCATCGGGGGTTACACTCCTACAATGAGCAGTTCTTC	CASTHRGLHSYNEQFF
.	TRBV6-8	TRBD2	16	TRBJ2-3	TGTGCCAGCAGTTACCCTAGCGGGTCCTCGGGGGATACGCAGTATTTT	CASSYPSGSSGDTQYF
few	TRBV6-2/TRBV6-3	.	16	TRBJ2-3	TGTGCCAGCACCCCATGGCGGGCTTGGAGCACAGATACGCAGTATTTT	CASTPWRAWSTDTQYF
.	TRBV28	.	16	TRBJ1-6	TGTGCCAGCAGTTTAGAGGGGGACGTCTGGGGTTCACCCCTCCACTTT	CASSLEGDVWGSPLHF
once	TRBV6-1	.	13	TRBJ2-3	TGTGCCAACCAGGACGGGAGCACAGATACGCAGTATTTT	CANQDGSTDTQYF
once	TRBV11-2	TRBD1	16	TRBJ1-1	TGTGCCAGCAGCTATCGCTGGACAGGCATGAACACTGAAGCTTTCTTT	CASSYRWTGMNTEAFF
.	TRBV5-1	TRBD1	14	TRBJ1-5	TGCGCCGCGGGACAGGGTGGATTCAATCAGCCCCAGCATTTT	CAAGQGGFNQPQHF
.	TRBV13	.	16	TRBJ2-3	TGTGCCAGCAGCTTTGGTTGGGACTCTAGCACAGATACGCAGTATTTT	CASSFGWDSSTDTQYF
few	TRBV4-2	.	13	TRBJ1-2	TGTGCCAGCAGCCATTCCCGTGACTATGGCTACACCTTC	CASSHSRDYGYTF
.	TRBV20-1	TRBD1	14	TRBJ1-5	TGCAGTGCTAGAGACGGGACAGGGAGACAGCCCCAGCATTTT	CSARDGTGRQPQHF
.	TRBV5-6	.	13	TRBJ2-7	TGTGCCAGCAGCTCAGGGATTCGTTACGAGCAGTACTTC	CASSSGIRYEQYF
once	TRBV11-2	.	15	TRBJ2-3	TGTGCCAGCAGCTTAGTGCCCGGCAACTGGGATACGCAGTATTTT	CASSLVPGNWDTQYF
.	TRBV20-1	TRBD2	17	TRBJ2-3	TGCAGTGCTAGCGGACTAGCGGGAGAGGTTGGACGAGATACGCAGTATTTT	CSASGLAGEVGRDTQYF
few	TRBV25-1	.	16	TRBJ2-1	TGTGCCAGCAGTGATTGGGACACGAGCTCCTACAATGAGCAGTTCTTC	CASSDWDTSSYNEQFF
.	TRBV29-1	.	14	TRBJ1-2	TGCAGCGTTGAAGGGCCAGGGTTGATTTCTGGCTACACCTTC	CSVEGPGLISGYTF
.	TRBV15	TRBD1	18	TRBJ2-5	TGTGCCACCAGCAGAGACCCGGCGGGGGACAGGGTGTCGTCCAAGCAGTACTTC	CATSRDPAGDRVSSKQYF
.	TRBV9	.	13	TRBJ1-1	TGTGCCAGCAGCGTCCTCTTAACAGATGAAGCTTTCTTT	CASSVLLTDEAFF
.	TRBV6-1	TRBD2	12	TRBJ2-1	TGTGCCATACGGGGGGAGTACAATGAGCAGTTCTTC	CAIRGEYNEQFF
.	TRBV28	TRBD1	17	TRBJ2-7	TGTGCCAGCAGTCCACCGGCGGGCAGGGGGCTTACCTACGAGCAGTACTTC	CASSPPAGRGLTYEQYF
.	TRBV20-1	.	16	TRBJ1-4	TGCAGTGCTAGATCCACTTCCAGGGCCCAGAAGGAAAAACTGTTTTTT	CSARSTSRAQKEKLFF
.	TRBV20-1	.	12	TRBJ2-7	TGCAGTGCTAGAGAGGCGTCGGTCGAGCAGTACTTC	CSAREASVEQYF
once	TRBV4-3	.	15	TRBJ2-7	TGCGCCAGCAGCCAAGATCCGACTTATTCCTACGAGCAGTACTTC	CASSQDPTYSYEQYF
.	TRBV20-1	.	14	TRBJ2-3	TGCAGTGCTAGAATAGTCCCCCGCACAGATACGCAGTATTTT	CSARIVPRTDTQYF
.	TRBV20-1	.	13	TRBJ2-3	TGCAGTGTCAACGGGCGGGGCACAGATACGCAGTATTTT	CSVNGRGTDTQYF
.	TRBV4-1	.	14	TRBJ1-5	TGCGCCAGCAGCCAAAAGCTCTTCAATCAGCCCCAGCATTTT	CASSQKLFNQPQHF
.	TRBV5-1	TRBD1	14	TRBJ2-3	TGCGCCAGCAGCCTAACTGACAGGGTATATACGCAGTATTTT	CASSLTDRVYTQYF
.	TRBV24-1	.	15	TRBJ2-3	TGTGCCACCAGTGATTTTCGGACAGACGCCGATAGGCAGTATTTT	CATSDFRTDADRQYF
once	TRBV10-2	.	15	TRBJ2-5	TGCGCCAGCAGTGACCTTGGGGACCCCCGAAAGACCCAGTACTTC	CASSDLGDPRKTQYF
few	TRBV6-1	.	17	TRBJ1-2	TGTGCCAGCAGTGAATGGAACGTTGGGGGAGATGACTATGGCTACACCTTC	CASSEWNVGGDDYGYTF